The 16 T cell receptor beta chains presented below share a single source sample, sequenced in a study of cytomegalovirus exposure and HLA in healthy donors. Both 60 Vbeta primers and 13 Jbeta primers went into the PCR. The repertoire was sequenced with immunoSEQ multiplex PCR; TCRdb's copy has only in-frame clones and lacks some. The sample lists 65,000 to 85,000 clones, around three quarters occurring once. The sequenced sample was PBMCs. The source is a male donor in good health and CMV-seropositive.

The chain has TRBV6-1 and TRBJ1-5, with 9 positions matching TRBD1. Per the germline V gene, CDR1 is MNHNS and CDR2 is SASEGT. V lost 4 bases and J lost 6; bases outside the gene matches: 7. This CDR3 region has 15 residues. Written as DNA, the CDR3 is TGTGCCAGCAGTGGGGGGACAGGGTTGGGTCAGCCCCAGCATTTT. As protein: CASSGGTGLGQPQHF.

V and J are TRBV27 and TRBJ2-7; TRBD2 matches at 7 bases. Trimming removed 3 bases from V and 5 bases from J; junction bases left unmatched: 10. Germline V lookup: CDR1 MNHEY, CDR2 SMNVEV (reference sequence). CDR3 length: 15 residues. The CDR3 here is CASSLGGRLYHEQYF. The CDR3 DNA reads as TGTGCCAGCAGTTTGGGCGGGAGACTTTACCACGAGCAGTACTTC.

Written as DNA, the CDR3 is TGTGCCAGCAGGATCGGACAGGGGATGAGAGAGACCCAGTACTTC. It translates to CASRIGQGMRETQYF. The J gene is TRBJ2-5, the V gene TRBV7-3; TRBD1 matches 9 bases. CDR3 length: 15 amino acids. CDR1 is SGHTA, CDR2 FQGTGA, per germline. The trim removed 6 bases at V and 4 bases at J, leaving 9 bases unmatched.

The chain is built from TRBV2 and TRBJ2-3; 8 nucleotides line up with TRBD2. Germline trimming cut 6 bases from V and 0 bases from J; bases unmatched to any gene: 8. CDR1 and CDR2 from the germline V gene are SNHLY and FYNNEI. There are 16 residues in the CDR3. CDR3 nucleotides: TGTGCCAGCAGCTGGGGGCGGGAGGCTAGCACAGATACGCAGTATTTT. It is translated as CASSWGREASTDTQYF. The variable domain in full, with the rest retrieved from reference TRBV2 and TRBJ2-3, is EPEVTQTPSHQVTQMGQEVILRCVPISNHLYFYWYRQILGQKVEFLVSFYNNEISEKSEIFDDQFSVERPDGSNFTLKIRSTKLEDSAMYFCASSWGREASTDTQYFGPGTRLTVL.

The chain has TRBV28 and TRBJ1-5; 11 nucleotides line up with TRBD1. Germline trimming cut 4 bases from V and 2 bases from J; bases unmatched to any gene: 1. CDR1 and CDR2 (germline): MDHEN, SYDVKM. The CDR3 covers 15 residues. The CDR3 nucleotides are TGTGCCAGCAGTTGGACAGGGGGCGGCAATCAGCCCCAGCATTTT. Translation: CASSWTGGGNQPQHF.

The CDR3 reads CASSLVWTGTTGELFF. CDR3 in DNA: TGTGCCAGCAGTTTAGTTTGGACAGGGACCACCGGGGAGCTGTTTTTT. This rearrangement joins TRBV27 to TRBJ2-2, with TRBD1 matching 8 bases. The germline V gene encodes CDR1 MNHEY and CDR2 SMNVEV (reference sequence). Unmatched junction bases numbered 6, after V lost 2 bases and J lost 4 bases. This CDR3 is 16 amino acids long.

The rearrangement uses TRBV9 and TRBJ2-2, with a tentative D call TRBD2 (5 bases). Germline loops: CDR1 SGDLS, CDR2 YYNGEE. Trimming took 0 bases from V and 1 from J, leaving 7 bases between them. CDR3 length: 15 residues. In DNA form, the CDR3 reads TGTGCCAGCAGCGTAGGAGGGTTGAACACCGGGGAGCTGTTTTTT. Translating it yields CASSVGGLNTGELFF. The full variable domain, with the rest looked up from reference TRBV9 and TRBJ2-2, is DSGVTQTPKHLITATGQRVTLRCSPRSGDLSVYWYQQSLDQGLQFLIQYYNGEERAKGNILERFSAQQFPDLHSELNLSSLELGDSALYFCASSVGGLNTGELFFGEGSRLTVL.

The rearrangement links TRBV6-5 to TRBJ2-3, with D maybe TRBD2 (6 bases). The germline gives CDR1 MNHEY, CDR2 SVGAGI. V was cut by 5 bases and J by 3 bases, with 15 bases left in between. The CDR3 extends over 15 amino acids. As DNA, the CDR3 is TGTGCCAGCAGTATGGGGCCGGGGGAAACAGATACGCAGTATTTT. Translation gives CASSMGPGETDTQYF.

The chain uses TRBV9 and TRBJ2-4, with unresolved D. Per germline, CDR1 SGDLS and CDR2 YYNGEE. V lost 4 bases and J 0 bases, leaving 11 bases between the germline ends. The CDR3 has 15 amino acids. The CDR3 bases are TGTGCCAGCAGCCCTACCAGGCTAGCCAAAAACATTCAGTACTTC. Its translation is CASSPTRLAKNIQYF.

The rearrangement uses TRBV7-3 and TRBJ2-7; no clear D. The germline V gene encodes CDR1 SGHTA and CDR2 FQGTGA. Trimming took 5 bases from V and 1 from J, leaving 9 bases between them. The CDR3 runs 13 residues. This CDR3 is CASSPQSSYEQYF. The CDR3, as DNA: TGTGCCAGCAGCCCACAATCTTCCTACGAGCAGTACTTC. The full variable domain, with the rest looked up from reference TRBV7-3 and TRBJ2-7, is GAGVSQTPSNKVTEKGKYVELRCDPISGHTALYWYRQSLGQGPEFLIYFQGTGAADDSGLPNDRFFAVRPEGSVSTLKIQRTERGDSAVYLCASSPQSSYEQYFGPGTRLTVT.

The chain uses TRBV7-8 and TRBJ2-2; TRBD1 matches 7 bases. The CDR3 runs to 16 residues. V gave up 5 bases and J gave up 3 bases; unmatched junction bases: 9. Germline assignment: CDR1 SGHVS and CDR2 FQNEAQ. Here the CDR3 DNA reads TGTGCCAGCAGCCTTCGACAGGGTGGTGACACCGGGGAGCTGTTTTTT. Its translation: CASSLRQGGDTGELFF.

This rearrangement joins TRBV2 to TRBJ2-2; 8 positions agree with TRBD1. Germline loops: CDR1 SNHLY, CDR2 FYNNEI. V shed 8 bases, J shed 5 bases, and the junction held 13 bases outside the gene matches. The CDR3 sequence is 16 residues long. Written as DNA, the CDR3 is TGTGCCAGCTCCAATAGTCGCCAGGGGGCTACCGGGGAGCTGTTTTTT. It yields the protein CASSNSRQGATGELFF.

The rearrangement uses TRBV19 and TRBJ1-1; TRBD1 aligns across 10 bases. Losses at the gene ends were 5 bases for V and 5 bases for J; bases not matched to a gene: 17. The CDR3 spans 18 residues. CDR1 and CDR2 (germline): LNHDA, SQIVND (reference sequence). The CDR3 nucleotides are TGTGCCAGTAGTCTCGGCTCACCTTGGACAGGGGGGGGGACTGAAGCTTTCTTT. Translating it yields CASSLGSPWTGGGTEAFF.

This rearrangement joins TRBV7-9 to TRBJ2-7, with 8 bases aligning to TRBD1. CDR1 is SEHNR, CDR2 FQNEAQ, per germline (reference sequence). Germline trimming cut 5 bases from V and 3 bases from J; bases unmatched to any gene: 6. The CDR3 is 14 residues long. As DNA, the CDR3 is TGTGCCAGCAGCCTCGGACAGGGTGGCTACGAGCAGTACTTC. Residues: CASSLGQGGYEQYF.

The chain joins TRBV29-1 to TRBJ1-1, with a tentative D call TRBD1 (5 bases). Germline lookup yields CDR1 SQVTM and CDR2 ANQGSEA. The ends were cut back, 4 bases at V and 1 base at J, with 13 bases in the middle. This CDR3 comprises 14 residues. The CDR3 region has the DNA TGCAGCGTTGCGCTGACAGCCGGGAACACTGAAGCTTTCTTT. Encoded protein: CSVALTAGNTEAFF.

CDR3 residues: CASSSTSGGIPDTQYF. CDR3 in DNA: TGTGCCAGCAGCTCGACTAGCGGAGGGATCCCAGATACGCAGTATTTT. The V call is TRBV5-6, the J call TRBJ2-3; TRBD2 agrees at 9 bases. Germline values: CDR1 SGHDT, CDR2 YYEEEE. The V and J ends lost 3 bases and 4 bases, in that order; junction bases with no gene match: 9. The CDR3 is made up of 16 amino acids.